These 10 T cell receptor beta chains share one sample of origin, sequenced in a study of CD4 T cells in relation to SARS-CoV-2 and coronaviruses. Method: immunoSEQ multiplex PCR; TCRdb's copy keeps in-frame clones and lacks some. Found here are approximately 39,000 clones, under 80% of them singletons; the top ten hold roughly 20%. No antigen is known for these receptors. Sequenced sample: memory CD4+ T cells from PBMCs, cultured in vitro. Every receptor here comes from an adult with COVID-19.

The chain employs TRBV9 and TRBJ1-3; unclear D gene. This CDR3 is built from 11 residues. V lost 4 bases and J 3 bases, leaving 2 bases between the germline ends. From germline, CDR1 is SGDLS and CDR2 YYNGEE. The CDR3 DNA is TGTGCCAGCAGCAGTGGAAACACCATATATTTT. It translates to CASSSGNTIYF.

There are a few counts of this clone. V usage is TRBV7-8 and J usage is TRBJ2-6; D possibly matches TRBD1 or TRBD2 (5 bases each). CDR3 length equals 18 residues. The germline V gene has CDR1 SGHVS and CDR2 FQNEAQ. Deletions cut 5 bases from V and 0 bases from J, with 17 bases between. The CDR3 coding sequence is TGTGCCAGCAGCGTCCCGGGGCTGGATTTCTCTGGGGCCAACGTCCTGACTTTC. This codes for CASSVPGLDFSGANVLTF.

V usage is TRBV14 and J usage is TRBJ2-7; D uncertain. V shed 5 bases and J shed 1 base, with 15 bases lying between them. Germline CDR1 SGHDN, CDR2 FVKESK. This CDR3 has 15 residues. Written as DNA, the CDR3 is TGTGCCAGCAGCGTTCTTGAAGGCCAATCCTACGAGCAGTACTTC. This translates into CASSVLEGQSYEQYF.

The chain recombines TRBV2 with TRBJ2-1; 11 positions agree with TRBD1. V gave up 4 bases and J gave up 3 bases; unmatched junction bases: 2. Germline CDR1 is SNHLY and CDR2 is FYNNEI. This CDR3 has 15 amino acids. The CDR3 DNA sequence: TGTGCCAGCAGTGGGGACAGGGGGAACTACAATGAGCAGTTCTTC. Its protein product is CASSGDRGNYNEQFF.

J is TRBJ2-7 and V is TRBV7-2; maybe TRBD2 (5 bases). CDR3 size: 15 residues. The germline CDR1 and CDR2 sequences are SGHTA and FQGNSA. The V end lost 3 bases, the J end lost 3 bases, and 15 bases lay between the germline ends. The CDR3 coding sequence is TGTGCCAGCAGCTTGTCGGAGAGAGGGATCTACGAGCAGTACTTC. This gives the protein CASSLSERGIYEQYF. The entire variable domain, with the rest obtained from reference TRBV7-2 and TRBJ2-7, is as follows: GAGVSQSPSNKVTEKGKDVELRCDPISGHTALYWYRQSLGQGLEFLIYFQGNSAPDKSGLPSDRFSAERTGGSVSTLTIQRTQQEDSAVYLCASSLSERGIYEQYFGPGTRLTVT.

V gene TRBV7-9 combines with J gene TRBJ1-1, with TRBD1 matching 8 bases. Trimming cost V 5 bases and J 4 bases; bases outside gene matches: 6. Germline V gene lookup returns CDR1 SEHNR and CDR2 FQNEAQ (reference sequence). This CDR3 is 14 amino acids long. CDR3 sequence reads: CASSASTGGTEAFF. CDR3 bases: TGTGCCAGCAGCGCGTCAACAGGGGGCACTGAAGCTTTCTTT.

The rearrangement joins TRBV18 to TRBJ1-3; D is undetermined. This CDR3 has 15 amino acids. Germline CDR1 reads KGHSH; CDR2 reads LQKENI. The V end was cut by 1 base, the J end by 0 bases, with 7 bases between. The CDR3 here is CASSPLTGSGNTIYF. CDR3 nucleotides: TGTGCCAGCTCACCACTTACGGGCTCTGGAAACACCATATATTTT.

CDR3 DNA sequence: TGTGCCAGCAGCGATCACAGTTTAGCAAACTATGGCTACACCTTC. The encoded protein is CASSDHSLANYGYTF. This chain uses TRBV9 with TRBJ1-2; D is undetermined. Trimming cost V 3 bases and J 2 bases, with 14 bases left between them. Germline CDR1 is SGDLS and CDR2 is YYNGEE. The CDR3 is 15 amino acids.

The chain links TRBV2 to TRBJ1-5, with 9 bases matching TRBD1. J was trimmed by 6 bases and V by 8 bases; bases with no gene match: 8. CDR1 is SNHLY and CDR2 is FYNNEI in the germline V gene. The CDR3 is 14 residues long. In DNA, the CDR3 is TGTGCCAGCTCGGGGACAGGGCAAGCTCAGCCCCAGCATTTT. Translating gives CASSGTGQAQPQHF. Full variable domain (remainder filled in from reference TRBV2 and TRBJ1-5): EPEVTQTPSHQVTQMGQEVILRCVPISNHLYFYWYRQILGQKVEFLVSFYNNEISEKSEIFDDQFSVERPDGSNFTLKIRSTKLEDSAMYFCASSGTGQAQPQHFGDGTRLSIL.

This clone showed up just a few times. The chain is built from TRBV7-8 and TRBJ2-1; TRBD2 matches at 12 bases. This CDR3 spans 16 amino acids. J gave up 2 bases and V 5 bases, and 4 bases lay outside the gene matches. Germline V CDR1 and CDR2: SGHVS, FQNEAQ. CDR3 in DNA: TGTGCCAGCAGCCCGGGACTAGCGGGCCCCTACAATGAGCAGTTCTTC. Translating it yields CASSPGLAGPYNEQFF. Complete variable domain (other parts from reference TRBV7-8 and TRBJ2-1): GAGVSQSPRYKVAKRGQDVALRCDPISGHVSLFWYQQALGQGPEFLTYFQNEAQLDKSGLPSDRFFAERPEGSVSTLKIQRTQQEDSAVYLCASSPGLAGPYNEQFFGPGTRLTVL.